This TCR beta chain was identified during a study of vaccination and CD4 T cells after COVID-19. Once obtained from cultured CD4+ T cells, the DNA was sequenced using the Oncomine TCR Beta short-read assay. Genomic DNA was extracted from cultured CD4+ T cells. Each CDR3 protein is one row after TCRdb ran MiXCR on the PCR reads. Among 15,000 to 20,000 distinct CDR3 sequences listed, roughly 50% were seen once. This clonotype was found a few times. The antigen is not known. As for treatment: roughly ten-day PBMC culture with coronavirus spike peptide pools or control peptides (ViraFEST assay). The sample consisted of cultured CD4+ T cells from blood. This TCR derives from a human donor with COVID-19.

CDR3 in DNA: TGTGCCAGCAGTGTGGGTCAGCCCCAGCATTTT. This gives the protein CASSVGQPQHF. The rearrangement uses TRBV6-1 and TRBJ1-5, with D hard to call. CDR1 is MNHNS and CDR2 is SASEGT in the germline V gene. CDR3 length equals 11 residues. V lost 4 bases, J lost 6 bases, and 4 bases lay in between.